A selection of T cell receptor beta chains follows, all from one sample in a study of identical twins. One entry per CDR3 protein, called by TCRdb with MiXCR from the 5' RACE reads. The sample shows 410,000 or so distinct CDR3 sequences, approximately 18% of them seen only once. Specimen: naive T cells sorted from blood. The receptors shown here come from a man aged 50-60 years in good health. Both conserved end residues are part of each CDR3.

j_call: TRBJ2-3; v_call: TRBV5-1; cdr3_aa: CASSWVPSVADTQYF
j_call: TRBJ2-5; v_call: TRBV12-3/TRBV12-4; cdr3_aa: CASSVRDRGSQETQYF
j_call: TRBJ2-7; v_call: TRBV7-2; cdr3_aa: CASSQRGGLVYEQYF
j_call: TRBJ2-3; v_call: TRBV24-1; cdr3_aa: CATSDARGRTGGMNTQYF
j_call: TRBJ2-7; v_call: TRBV6-5; cdr3_aa: CASSSSTAPYEQYF
j_call: TRBJ2-3; v_call: TRBV19; cdr3_aa: CATASSGHIADTQYF
j_call: TRBJ2-1; v_call: TRBV5-1; cdr3_aa: CASNMQSSYNEQFF
j_call: TRBJ2-5; v_call: TRBV29-1; cdr3_aa: CSVEDRGTPQETQYF
j_call: TRBJ2-2; v_call: TRBV28; cdr3_aa: CASIRQTNTGELFF
j_call: TRBJ2-7; v_call: TRBV28; cdr3_aa: CASSILPTGLEEQYF
j_call: TRBJ2-3; v_call: TRBV28; cdr3_aa: CASSSGRGAGGADTQYF
j_call: TRBJ2-7; v_call: TRBV6-5; cdr3_aa: CASSYGGRTYEQYF
j_call: TRBJ2-1; v_call: TRBV5-1; cdr3_aa: CASSLATSYNEQFF
j_call: TRBJ1-4; v_call: TRBV6-1; cdr3_aa: CASRDRGIDNEKLFF
j_call: TRBJ1-1; v_call: TRBV29-1; cdr3_aa: CGSTGDTEAFF
j_call: TRBJ2-3; v_call: TRBV15; cdr3_aa: CATSKGLPDTQYF
j_call: TRBJ2-1; v_call: TRBV5-1; cdr3_aa: CASSLVVTRAGPYNEQFF
j_call: TRBJ2-7; v_call: TRBV7-9; cdr3_aa: CASSLVNSVPYEQYF
j_call: TRBJ2-1; v_call: TRBV27; cdr3_aa: CASSLTGAQREQFF
j_call: TRBJ2-2; v_call: TRBV6-1; cdr3_aa: CASMVFPSGGTGELFF
j_call: TRBJ2-1; v_call: TRBV20-1; cdr3_aa: CSARTSGGVVNEQFF
j_call: TRBJ2-1; v_call: TRBV3-1; cdr3_aa: CASSQDRTSRRGNEQFF
j_call: TRBJ2-5; v_call: TRBV5-1; cdr3_aa: CASSSAEHQETQYF
j_call: TRBJ2-3; v_call: TRBV29-1; cdr3_aa: CSLGQGAKDTQYF
j_call: TRBJ1-3; v_call: TRBV29-1; cdr3_aa: CSVRTGLGGTIYF
j_call: TRBJ1-1; v_call: TRBV11-1; cdr3_aa: CASAPKRVHSEAFF
j_call: TRBJ2-7; v_call: TRBV10-3; cdr3_aa: CAITGSTDYEQYF
j_call: TRBJ2-3; v_call: TRBV10-2; cdr3_aa: CASAEGTNTDTQYF
j_call: TRBJ2-2; v_call: TRBV27; cdr3_aa: CASSLSINTGELFF
j_call: TRBJ2-5; v_call: TRBV11-2; cdr3_aa: CASSLRVQETQYF
j_call: TRBJ2-1; v_call: TRBV20-1; cdr3_aa: CSASLAGGGNEQFF
j_call: TRBJ2-7; v_call: TRBV12-3/TRBV12-4; cdr3_aa: CASSLSGSRPYEQYF
j_call: TRBJ1-5; v_call: TRBV7-2; cdr3_aa: CASSLAFGDSNQPQHF
j_call: TRBJ1-4; v_call: TRBV28; cdr3_aa: CASSLSGTANEKLFF
j_call: TRBJ2-7; v_call: TRBV9; cdr3_aa: CASSVASGRADEQYF
j_call: TRBJ2-1; v_call: TRBV30; cdr3_aa: CAWSQDLSSYNEQFF
j_call: TRBJ1-2; v_call: TRBV28; cdr3_aa: CASSFPLGQGNGYTF
j_call: TRBJ2-1; v_call: TRBV18; cdr3_aa: CASSPGLVYNEQFF
j_call: TRBJ1-4; v_call: TRBV7-9; cdr3_aa: CASIPWGDEKLFF
j_call: TRBJ2-7; v_call: TRBV12-3/TRBV12-4; cdr3_aa: CASSFRAGVKEQYF
j_call: TRBJ1-1; v_call: TRBV10-3; cdr3_aa: CAISESTGAEAFF
j_call: TRBJ2-1; v_call: TRBV11-3; cdr3_aa: CASSSRGGSVDEQFF
j_call: TRBJ2-7; v_call: TRBV27; cdr3_aa: CASSYFPGQDYEQYF
j_call: TRBJ2-1; v_call: TRBV5-1; cdr3_aa: CASSVVGGGAHNEQFF